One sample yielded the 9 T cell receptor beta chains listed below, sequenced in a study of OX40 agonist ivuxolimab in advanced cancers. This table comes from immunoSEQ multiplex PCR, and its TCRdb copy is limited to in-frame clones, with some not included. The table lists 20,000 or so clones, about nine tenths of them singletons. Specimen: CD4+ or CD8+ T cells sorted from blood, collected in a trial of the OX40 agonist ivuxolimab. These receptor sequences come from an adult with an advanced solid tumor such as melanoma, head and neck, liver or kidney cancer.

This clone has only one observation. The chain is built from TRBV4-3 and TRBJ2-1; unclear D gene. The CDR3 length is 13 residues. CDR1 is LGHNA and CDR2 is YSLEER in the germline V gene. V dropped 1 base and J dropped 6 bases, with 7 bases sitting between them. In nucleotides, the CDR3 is TGCGCCAGCAGCCAAGGGGCGTCCAATGAGCAGTTCTTC. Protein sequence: CASSQGASNEQFF.

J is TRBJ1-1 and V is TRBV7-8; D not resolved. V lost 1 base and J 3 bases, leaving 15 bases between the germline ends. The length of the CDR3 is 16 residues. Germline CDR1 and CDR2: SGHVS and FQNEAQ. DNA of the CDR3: TGTGCCAGCAGCTTAGGTTGGGTATCCGCCGACACTGAAGCTTTCTTT. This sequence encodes CASSLGWVSADTEAFF. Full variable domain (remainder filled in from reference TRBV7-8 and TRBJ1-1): GAGVSQSPRYKVAKRGQDVALRCDPISGHVSLFWYQQALGQGPEFLTYFQNEAQLDKSGLPSDRFFAERPEGSVSTLKIQRTQQEDSAVYLCASSLGWVSADTEAFFGQGTRLTVV.

CDR3: CASRGGLSNQPQHF. DNA of the CDR3: TGCGCCAGCAGGGGAGGGCTTAGCAATCAGCCCCAGCATTTT. The genes are TRBV4-1 and TRBJ1-5; D gene unclear. The germline V and J ends were trimmed by 6 bases and 0 bases, with 9 bases remaining between them. The V gene's germline CDR1 is MGHRA and CDR2 YSYEKL. The CDR3 contains 14 residues.

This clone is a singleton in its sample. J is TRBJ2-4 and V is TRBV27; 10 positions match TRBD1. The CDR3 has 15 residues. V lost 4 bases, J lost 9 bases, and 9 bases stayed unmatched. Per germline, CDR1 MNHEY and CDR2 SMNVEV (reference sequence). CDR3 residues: CASSSTGQGGSIQYF. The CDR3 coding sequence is TGTGCCAGCAGTTCGACCGGACAGGGGGGGAGCATTCAGTACTTC.

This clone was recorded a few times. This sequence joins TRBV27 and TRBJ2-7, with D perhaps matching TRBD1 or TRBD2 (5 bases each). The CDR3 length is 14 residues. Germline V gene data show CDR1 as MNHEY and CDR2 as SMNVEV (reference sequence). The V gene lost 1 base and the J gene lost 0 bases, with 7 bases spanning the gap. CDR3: CASSLWDGSYEQYF. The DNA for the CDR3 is TGTGCCAGCAGTTTATGGGACGGCTCCTACGAGCAGTACTTC.

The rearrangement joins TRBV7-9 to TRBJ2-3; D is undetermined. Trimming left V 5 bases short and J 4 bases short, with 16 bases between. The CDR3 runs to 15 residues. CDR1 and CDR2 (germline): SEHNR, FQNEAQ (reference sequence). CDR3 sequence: CASSLPSPGADTQYF. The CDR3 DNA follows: TGTGCCAGCAGCCTCCCCTCGCCGGGTGCAGATACGCAGTATTTT.

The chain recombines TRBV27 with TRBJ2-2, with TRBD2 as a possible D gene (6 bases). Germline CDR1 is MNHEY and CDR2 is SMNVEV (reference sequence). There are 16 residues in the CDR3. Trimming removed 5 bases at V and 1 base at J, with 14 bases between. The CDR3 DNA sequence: TGTGCCAGCAGTCGGGGACTGGACTTGAACACCGGGGAGCTGTTTTTT. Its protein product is CASSRGLDLNTGELFF.

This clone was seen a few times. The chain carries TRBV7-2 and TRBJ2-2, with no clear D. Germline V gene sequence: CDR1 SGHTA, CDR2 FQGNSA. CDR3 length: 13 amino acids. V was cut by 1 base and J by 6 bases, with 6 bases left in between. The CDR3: CASSLGRPGELFF. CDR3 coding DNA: TGTGCCAGCAGCTTAGGACGTCCCGGGGAGCTGTTTTTT. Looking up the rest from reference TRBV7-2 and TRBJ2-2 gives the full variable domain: GAGVSQSPSNKVTEKGKDVELRCDPISGHTALYWYRQSLGQGLEFLIYFQGNSAPDKSGLPSDRFSAERTGGSVSTLTIQRTQQEDSAVYLCASSLGRPGELFFGEGSRLTVL.

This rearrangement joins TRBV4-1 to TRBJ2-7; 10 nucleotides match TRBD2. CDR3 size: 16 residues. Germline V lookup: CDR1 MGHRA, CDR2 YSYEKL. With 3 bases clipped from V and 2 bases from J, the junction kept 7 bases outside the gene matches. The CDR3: CASSQTLAGVPYEQYF. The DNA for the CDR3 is TGCGCCAGCAGCCAGACCCTAGCGGGAGTACCCTACGAGCAGTACTTC.